This TCR beta chain is from a study of T cell repertoires in cytomegalovirus infection (dated by TCRdb to about 2019). For the wider study: Donor HLA type was relevant to the analysis, because carriage of CMV infection together with the matching HLA type was indicated by public TCR beta signatures.

Reads for this sample came from an Illumina HiSeq 1500. TCRdb handled the public reads itself, with Q25 trimming in fastp and clone calling in MiXCR, and kept productive beta chains. Merged by CDR3 protein, the rows form single entries marked with the most common genes and DNA. Present in this sample are roughly 320,000 distinct CDR3 sequences, around a tenth of which were seen just once. The ten largest clonotypes hold 3.5% to 4.5% of the sample. What the work shows at the level of the full study, not this receptor alone: The ex vivo response was dominated by HLA-C-restricted CMV-specific TCR beta clonotypes, which also provided the single most frequent clonotype in two of eight donors. In both this cohort and an independent roughly 360-donor cohort, the cumulative frequency of public TCR beta family members distinguished carriers of CMV infection plus the relevant HLA type.

The CDR3, cysteine through phenylalanine, is 16 amino acids long. Kept here is only the CDR3 DNA, which spans 48 bases and is read in frame from base 1. CDR1 and CDR2 are drawn from the germline V gene: SGHRS, YFSETQ. Relative to germline, V is 0 bases shorter and J is 3 bases shorter, with 15 bases between their ends. A remark on this clonotype: Its specific antigen is unknown. No much larger clonotype is one base removed from it; base qualities were not supplied.

The sequence is built from TRBV5-1 and TRBJ2-5; the D segment cannot be called with confidence. Sequenced material: PBMCs. This TCR derives from a human donor in good health (CMV status not recorded). Some clones in this sample may be carry-over from other donors' samples. The CDR3 region reads CASSLGPTTAEETQYF. The DNA sequence follows: TGCGCCAGCAGCTTGGGGCCTACCACGGCAGAAGAGACCCAGTACTTC. This CDR3, with the reference TRBV5-1 and TRBJ2-5 proteins standing in past its ends, gives the full variable domain KAGVTQTPRYLIKTRGQQVTLSCSPISGHRSVSWYQQTPGQGLQFLFEYFSETQRNKGNFPGRFSGRQFSNSRSEMNVSTLELGDSALYLCASSLGPTTAEETQYFGPGTRLLVL.